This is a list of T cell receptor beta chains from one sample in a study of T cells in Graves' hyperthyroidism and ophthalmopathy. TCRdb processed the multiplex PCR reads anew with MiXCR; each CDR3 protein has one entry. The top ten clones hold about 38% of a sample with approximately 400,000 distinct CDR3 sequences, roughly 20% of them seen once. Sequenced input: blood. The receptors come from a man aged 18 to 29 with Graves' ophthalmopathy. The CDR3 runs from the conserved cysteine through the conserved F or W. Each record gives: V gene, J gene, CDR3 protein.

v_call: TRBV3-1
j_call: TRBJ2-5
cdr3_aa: CASSQVERGGRQETQYF

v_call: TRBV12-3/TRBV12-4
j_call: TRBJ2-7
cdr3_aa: CASSHQGISSYEQYF

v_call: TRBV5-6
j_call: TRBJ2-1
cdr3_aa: CASSFRGGYNEQFF

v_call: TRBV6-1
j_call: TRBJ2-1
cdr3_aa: CASRTSGGDTYNEQFF

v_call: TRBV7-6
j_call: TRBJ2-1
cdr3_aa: CASRPRAGADYNEQFF

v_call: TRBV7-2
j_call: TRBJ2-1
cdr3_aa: CASSLGGMGSSYNEQFF

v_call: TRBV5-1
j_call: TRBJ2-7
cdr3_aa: CASSLAEVPYEQYF

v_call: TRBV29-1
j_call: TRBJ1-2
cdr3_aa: CSVEKGQSWSYTF

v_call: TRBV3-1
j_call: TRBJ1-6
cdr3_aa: CASSQETTGQPLHF

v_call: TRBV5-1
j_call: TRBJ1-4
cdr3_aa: CASSLGDSATAGEKLFF

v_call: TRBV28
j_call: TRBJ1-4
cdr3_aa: CASRGMAGTNEKLFF

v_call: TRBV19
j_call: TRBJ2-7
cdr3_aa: CASSTLPGSESYEQYF

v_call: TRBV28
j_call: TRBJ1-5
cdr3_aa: CASGSGGLWQPQHF

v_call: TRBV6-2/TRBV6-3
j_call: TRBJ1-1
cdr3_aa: CASRRSWGQDEAFF

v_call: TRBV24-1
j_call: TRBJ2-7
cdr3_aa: CATSESRAPYEQYF

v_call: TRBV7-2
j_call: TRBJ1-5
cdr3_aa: CASSLQVGNQPQHF